The 22 T cell receptor beta chains below were found in one sample sequenced in a study of blood T cell repertoires in COVID-19. Produced via immunoSEQ multiplex PCR; TCRdb's table is partial and in-frame only. The sample consists of about 330,000 clones, around 86% of them appearing once. The specimen sequenced was PBMCs or T cells enriched from blood (not recorded which). These receptor sequences come from a woman under 30 who had recovered from COVID-19.

The chain combines TRBV3-1 (or the pseudogene TRBV3-2) with TRBJ2-1, with 9 bases matching TRBD1. The CDR3 is 12 residues long. V shed 4 bases, J shed 9 bases, and the junction held 1 base outside the gene matches. Germline-derived CDR1 and CDR2 are LGHDT and YNNKEL (reference sequence). Here the CDR3 reads CASSPQGAEQFF. DNA of the CDR3: TGTGCCAGCAGCCCACAGGGGGCTGAGCAGTTCTTC.

The V and J genes are TRBV7-3 and TRBJ1-1; D possibly corresponds to TRBD1 (6 bases). This CDR3 comprises 14 residues. The germline gives CDR1 SGHTA, CDR2 FQGTGA. V lost 6 bases and J 0 bases, leaving 11 bases between the germline ends. CDR3 bases: TGTGCCAGCAGTTTTGGGGGCATGAACACTGAAGCTTTCTTT. It specifies CASSFGGMNTEAFF.

The V gene is TRBV18, the J gene TRBJ1-1; possible D gene TRBD1, 5 bases. The length of the CDR3 is 15 residues. The V gene's germline CDR1 is KGHSH and CDR2 LQKENI. The ends were cut back, 6 bases at V and 5 bases at J, with 19 bases in the middle. CDR3 in amino acids: CASSLPPGVATEAFF. CDR3 nucleotides: TGTGCCAGCTCGCTCCCGCCGGGGGTGGCGACTGAAGCTTTCTTT.

The rearrangement joins TRBV30 to TRBJ1-3; a weak D match, TRBD1 (6 bases). Trimming shortened V by 3 bases and J by 2 bases, and 14 bases separated the two germline ends. The CDR3 is 15 amino acids. In germline, CDR1 is GTSNPN, CDR2 SVGIG (reference sequence). The DNA of the CDR3 is TGTGCCTGGAGGCGAAGGACAGAAGCTGGAAACACCATATATTTT. Translation gives CAWRRRTEAGNTIYF.

The sample holds a few counts of this clone. V usage is TRBV14 and J usage is TRBJ2-5; TRBD2 might be the D (5 bases). Trimming shortened V by 2 bases and J by 1 base, and 20 bases separated the two germline ends. Germline values: CDR1 SGHDN, CDR2 FVKESK. This CDR3 region has 18 residues. Written as DNA, the CDR3 is TGTGCCAGCAGCCAACCTCGCTGGGAGACTACTTTCCAAGAGACCCAGTACTTC. This codes for CASSQPRWETTFQETQYF.

V usage is TRBV25-1 and J usage is TRBJ2-3; 9 bases align to TRBD2. CDR1 is MGHDK and CDR2 is SYGVNS in the germline V gene. The CDR3 runs 16 residues. V lost 5 bases, J lost 0 bases, and 6 bases stayed unmatched. This chain's CDR3 is CASSRPSGTSTDTQYF. In DNA form, the CDR3 reads TGTGCCAGCAGTCGACCTAGCGGGACTAGCACAGATACGCAGTATTTT. The full variable domain, in which reference TRBV25-1 and TRBJ2-3 provide the parts outside the CDR3, is EADIYQTPRYLVIGTGKKITLECSQTMGHDKMYWYQQDPGMELHLIHYSYGVNSTEKGDLSSESTVSRIRTEHFPLTLESARPSHTSQYLCASSRPSGTSTDTQYFGPGTRLTVL.

This chain links TRBV7-8 with TRBJ1-5, with TRBD1 matching over 7 bases. The germline gives CDR1 SGHVS, CDR2 FQNEAQ. With 5 bases clipped from V and 7 bases from J, the junction kept 8 bases outside the gene matches. The CDR3 runs to 14 residues. As DNA, the CDR3 is TGTGCCAGCAGCCCAAACAGGGGTAAGCAGCCCCAGCATTTT. This sequence encodes CASSPNRGKQPQHF.

This clone was counted once. This chain links TRBV4-1 with TRBJ2-7; D possibly corresponds to TRBD1 (6 bases). The CDR3 loop spans 15 amino acids. Trimming took off 4 bases at V and 0 bases at J, with 13 bases between the two ends. Germline CDR1 reads MGHRA; CDR2 reads YSYEKL. This CDR3 is CASSLQGLNSYEQYF. CDR3 nucleotides: TGCGCCAGCAGCCTACAGGGTCTTAACTCCTACGAGCAGTACTTC.

The chain links TRBV7-9 to TRBJ1-1, with D maybe TRBD1 (6 bases). V was shortened by 4 bases and J by 4 bases, with 16 bases between the two germline ends. This CDR3 comprises 15 residues. From germline, CDR1 is SEHNR and CDR2 FQNEAQ (reference sequence). CDR3 in DNA: TGTGCCAGCAGCTCCGGACGGGGGGCTCCCACTGAAGCTTTCTTT. Protein: CASSSGRGAPTEAFF.

The rearrangement uses TRBV7-9 and TRBJ2-7, with D unresolved. CDR1 is SEHNR, CDR2 FQNEAQ, per germline (reference sequence). V gave up 4 bases and J gave up 3 bases, with 10 bases separating them. This CDR3 contains 13 residues. The CDR3 nucleotides read TGTGCCAGCAGCTCCCCCGCCAGCTACGAGCAGTACTTC. This translates into CASSSPASYEQYF.

The V gene is TRBV9, the J gene TRBJ2-1, with D perhaps matching TRBD2 (6 bases). V was trimmed by 1 base and J by 4 bases, leaving 21 bases between them. This CDR3 has 18 residues. CDR1 is SGDLS and CDR2 is YYNGEE in the germline V gene. In DNA, the CDR3 is TGTGCCAGCAGCGTAAGGCCCCCCTCCGGGGCGGGATACAATGAGCAGTTCTTC. As protein: CASSVRPPSGAGYNEQFF.

The V and J genes are TRBV27 and TRBJ1-5; TRBD1 is a possible D gene (5 bases). There are 13 residues in the CDR3. Germline V lookup: CDR1 MNHEY, CDR2 SMNVEV (reference sequence). V dropped 2 bases and J dropped 7 bases, with 9 bases sitting between them. The chain's CDR3 is CASSLGGDQPQHF. The CDR3 coding sequence is TGTGCCAGCAGTTTAGGGGGGGACCAGCCCCAGCATTTT.

The rearrangement joins TRBV19 to TRBJ1-5; D might be TRBD1 (6 bases). The CDR3 covers 17 residues. Per the germline V gene, CDR1 is LNHDA and CDR2 is SQIVND (reference sequence). V lost 5 bases and J lost 2, with 19 bases in between. The CDR3 DNA sequence: TGTGCCAGTAGTGACCGAAAAAGGGGGTTGCGCAATCAGCCCCAGCATTTT. As protein: CASSDRKRGLRNQPQHF.

The J gene is TRBJ2-5, the V gene TRBV9; TRBD1 matches at 10 bases. The germline V gene encodes CDR1 SGDLS and CDR2 YYNGEE. V was clipped by 4 bases and J by 5 bases; unmatched bases: 5. The CDR3 is 14 amino acids. CDR3 in amino acids: CASSTTGGMETQYF. The CDR3 DNA reads as TGTGCCAGCAGCACGACAGGGGGCATGGAGACCCAGTACTTC.

This rearrangement joins TRBV19 to TRBJ1-1; possible D gene TRBD1, 6 bases. The V and J ends lost 5 bases and 1 base respectively, with 17 bases between them. The length of the CDR3 is 16 residues. Germline V gene lookup returns CDR1 LNHDA and CDR2 SQIVND (reference sequence). CDR3 in amino acids: CASSQQGGFGNTEAFF. CDR3 coding DNA: TGTGCCAGTAGTCAACAGGGAGGGTTTGGGAACACTGAAGCTTTCTTT.

This chain uses TRBV18 with TRBJ2-5; 10 positions match TRBD1. The CDR3 length is 15 residues. The trim removed 2 bases at V and 5 bases at J, leaving 5 bases unmatched. The germline V gene has CDR1 KGHSH and CDR2 LQKENI. CDR3 protein: CASSPNPDRGETQYF. In DNA, the CDR3 is TGTGCCAGCTCACCAAATCCGGACAGGGGGGAGACCCAGTACTTC. Full variable domain (missing parts from reference TRBV18 and TRBJ2-5): NAGVMQNPRHLVRRRGQEARLRCSPMKGHSHVYWYRQLPEEGLKFMVYLQKENIIDESGMPKERFSAEFPKEGPSILRIQQVVRGDSAAYFCASSPNPDRGETQYFGPGTRLLVL.

The gene calls are TRBV7-9 and TRBJ2-7; tentative D call: TRBD1 (6 bases). CDR1 and CDR2 from the germline V gene are SEHNR and FQNEAQ (reference sequence). V gave up 5 bases and J gave up 3 bases, with 11 bases separating them. There are 13 residues in the CDR3. The CDR3 region is CASSADSNYEQYF. Here the CDR3 DNA reads TGTGCCAGCAGCGCGGACAGCAACTACGAGCAGTACTTC. Drawing the rest from reference TRBV7-9 and TRBJ2-7, the complete variable domain is DTGVSQNPRHKITKRGQNVTFRCDPISEHNRLYWYRQTLGQGPEFLTYFQNEAQLEKSRLLSDRFSAERPKGSFSTLEIQRTEQGDSAMYLCASSADSNYEQYFGPGTRLTVT.

V and J are TRBV10-2 and TRBJ1-6; D possibly corresponds to TRBD1 (6 bases). Germline CDR1 reads WSHSY; CDR2 reads SAAADI. Trimming removed 0 bases from V and 11 bases from J, with 17 bases in between. The CDR3 length is 16 residues. This CDR3 is CASSESSGAHGAPLHF. The DNA for the CDR3 is TGCGCCAGCAGTGAGTCTTCAGGGGCTCATGGCGCACCCCTCCACTTT.

The V and J genes are TRBV2 and TRBJ1-3; TRBD1 is a possible D gene (6 bases). CDR3 length: 13 residues. Germline V gene data show CDR1 as SNHLY and CDR2 as FYNNEI. The V end lost 7 bases, the J end lost 2 bases, and 9 bases lay between the germline ends. Written as DNA, the CDR3 is TGTGCCAGCAAAGGGGGGGCTGGAAACACCATATATTTT. Encoded protein: CASKGGAGNTIYF.

The chain combines TRBV27 with TRBJ2-1, with TRBD1 matching over 11 bases. Trimming cost V 4 bases and J 3 bases; bases outside gene matches: 2. Germline lookup yields CDR1 MNHEY and CDR2 SMNVEV (reference sequence). The CDR3 length is 15 residues. In DNA form, the CDR3 reads TGTGCCAGCAGTTGGGGGACAGGGGGCTACAATGAGCAGTTCTTC. Translation gives CASSWGTGGYNEQFF.

The V and J genes are TRBV3-1 (or the pseudogene TRBV3-2) and TRBJ2-7; TRBD2 matches 7 bases. The ends lost 5 bases at V and 0 bases at J; junction bases unmatched: 7. CDR1 is LGHDT, CDR2 YNNKEL, per germline (reference sequence). The CDR3 loop spans 15 amino acids. CDR3 coding DNA: TGTGCCAGCAGCGCCCTAGCGGACGCCTCCTACGAGCAGTACTTC. Amino acids: CASSALADASYEQYF.

The V and J genes are TRBV19 and TRBJ1-2, with 8 positions matching TRBD1. This CDR3 spans 15 amino acids. Germline values: CDR1 LNHDA, CDR2 SQIVND (reference sequence). The trim removed 4 bases at V and 7 bases at J, leaving 11 bases unmatched. CDR3 nucleotides: TGTGCCAGTAGTACCTCATACGGACAGGGCTCTGGCTACACCTTC. Translated, it gives CASSTSYGQGSGYTF. Together with reference TRBV19 and TRBJ1-2, the CDR3 gives the full variable domain: DGGITQSPKYLFRKEGQNVTLSCEQNLNHDAMYWYRQDPGQGLRLIYYSQIVNDFQKGDIAEGYSVSREKKESFPLTVTSAQKNPTAFYLCASSTSYGQGSGYTFGSGTRLTVV.